This TCR beta chain is from a study of T-cell memory formation after mild COVID-19. Study-wide context: The two donors had largely donor-specific TCR clusters. General study findings and limits: Largely, contracting CD4+ clones fell within CM and EM, and contracting CD8+ clones within EMRA.

Note on this clonotype: Its antigen is not known.

J was trimmed by 8 bases and V by 2 bases; bases with no gene match: 3. The CDR3 is 13 amino acids. Germline V gives CDR1 SGHTA, CDR2 FQGTGA. UMIs and sample barcodes were carried by the TCR alpha and TCR beta cDNA libraries that 5'RACE produced using constant-segment primers. One entry per CDR3 protein results from TCRdb running MiXCR on the 5' RACE reads. The sample consists of some 280,000 distinct CDR3 sequences, about 16% of them appearing once. The rearrangement uses TRBV7-3 and TRBJ1-2; 9 nucleotides agree with TRBD1. The receptor comes from a man between 18 and 29 years old who had mild COVID-19 (a few samples of this study predate the infection). Cell type and time point are not known. Sequenced input: PBMCs or a T cell subset sorted from them (not recorded which). In DNA form, the CDR3 reads TGTGCCAGCAGCTTAGCGGGACAGGGAGGCTACACCTTC. This sequence encodes CASSLAGQGGYTF.